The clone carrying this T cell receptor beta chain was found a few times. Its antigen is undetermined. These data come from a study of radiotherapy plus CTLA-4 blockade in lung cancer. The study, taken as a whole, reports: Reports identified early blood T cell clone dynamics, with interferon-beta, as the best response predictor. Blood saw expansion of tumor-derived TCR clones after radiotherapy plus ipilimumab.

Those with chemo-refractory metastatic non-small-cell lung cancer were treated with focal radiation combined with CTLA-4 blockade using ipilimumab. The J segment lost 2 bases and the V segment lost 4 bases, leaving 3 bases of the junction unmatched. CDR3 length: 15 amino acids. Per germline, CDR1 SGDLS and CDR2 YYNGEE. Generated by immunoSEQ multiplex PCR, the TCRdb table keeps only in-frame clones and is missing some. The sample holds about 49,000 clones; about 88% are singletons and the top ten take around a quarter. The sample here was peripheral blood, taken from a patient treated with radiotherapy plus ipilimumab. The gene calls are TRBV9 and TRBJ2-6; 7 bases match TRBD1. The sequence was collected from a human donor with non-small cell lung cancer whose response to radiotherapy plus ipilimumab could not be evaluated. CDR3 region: CASSRTGPGANVLTF. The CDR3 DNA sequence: TGTGCCAGCAGCCGGACAGGCCCTGGGGCCAACGTCCTGACTTTC.